This TCR beta chain comes out of a study of T-cell memory formation after mild COVID-19. Germline lookup yields CDR1 ENHRY and CDR2 SYGVKD. This CDR3 region has 15 residues. V was pared by 6 bases and J by 4 bases, with 17 bases between. Only a few counts were recorded for this clonotype. Its target is not known. Study observations and caveats: Among clones contracting day 15 to 85, CD4/CD8 was balanced, whereas later expanders leaned CD4+.

TCRdb re-called the 5' RACE reads with MiXCR, one entry per CDR3 protein. The table lists nearly 250,000 distinct CDR3 sequences, 15% of them singletons. The J gene is TRBJ2-3, the V gene TRBV10-3; weak D call: TRBD1 (6 bases). Sequenced: PBMCs or a T cell subset sorted from them (not recorded which). This sequence originates from an adult woman who had mild COVID-19 (a few samples of this study predate the infection). Cell type and time point are not known. The CDR3 DNA is TGTGCCATCAGCTCGACAGGAAGGCAGGCAGATACGCAGTATTTT. Translating gives CAISSTGRQADTQYF.